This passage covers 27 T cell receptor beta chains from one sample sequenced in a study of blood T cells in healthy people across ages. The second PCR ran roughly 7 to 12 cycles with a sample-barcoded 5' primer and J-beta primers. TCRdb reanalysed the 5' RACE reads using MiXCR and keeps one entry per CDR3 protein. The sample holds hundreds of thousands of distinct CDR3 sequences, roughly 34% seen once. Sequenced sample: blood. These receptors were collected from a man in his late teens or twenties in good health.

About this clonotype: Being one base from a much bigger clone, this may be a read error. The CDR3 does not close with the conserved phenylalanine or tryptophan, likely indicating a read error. The CDR3 here is CSASGTGGEKLFS. The CDR3, as DNA: TGCAGTGCTAGCGGGACAGGGGGTGAAAAACTGTTTTCT. The chain joins TRBV20-1 to TRBJ1-4; 11 nucleotides agree with TRBD1. The ends lost 3 bases at V and 7 bases at J; junction bases unmatched: 1. Germline V CDR1 and CDR2: DFQATT, SNEGSKA (reference sequence). This CDR3 contains 13 residues.

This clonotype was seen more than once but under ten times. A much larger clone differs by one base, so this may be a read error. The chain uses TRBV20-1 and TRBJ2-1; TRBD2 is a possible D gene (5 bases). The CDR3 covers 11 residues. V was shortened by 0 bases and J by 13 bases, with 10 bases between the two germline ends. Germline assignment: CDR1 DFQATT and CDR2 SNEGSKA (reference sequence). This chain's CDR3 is CSAREVATQFF. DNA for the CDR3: TGCAGTGCTAGAGAGGTAGCGACCCAGTTCTTC.

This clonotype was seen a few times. The CDR3 DNA is TGTGCCAGCAGCTTAGAGGCAGCGCAAGAGACCCAGTACTTC. The encoded protein is CASSLEAAQETQYF. This chain joins TRBV11-1 and TRBJ2-5; D unresolved. This CDR3 region has 14 residues. Per the germline V gene, CDR1 is SGHAT and CDR2 is FQDESV (reference sequence). The germline V and J ends were trimmed by 1 base and 2 bases, with 8 bases remaining between them. The full variable domain, in which reference TRBV11-1 and TRBJ2-5 provide the parts outside the CDR3, is EAEVAQSPRYKITEKSQAVAFWCDPISGHATLYWYRQILGQGPELLVQFQDESVVDDSQLPKDRFSAERLKGVDSTLKIQPAELGDSAMYLCASSLEAAQETQYFGPGTRLLVL.

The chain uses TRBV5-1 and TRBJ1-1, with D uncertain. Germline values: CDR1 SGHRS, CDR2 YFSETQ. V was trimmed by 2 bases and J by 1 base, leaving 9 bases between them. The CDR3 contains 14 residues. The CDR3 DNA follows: TGCGCCAGCAGCTTCGGAAAACAGAACACTGAAGCTTTCTTT. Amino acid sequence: CASSFGKQNTEAFF. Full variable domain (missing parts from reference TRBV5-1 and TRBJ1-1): KAGVTQTPRYLIKTRGQQVTLSCSPISGHRSVSWYQQTPGQGLQFLFEYFSETQRNKGNFPGRFSGRQFSNSRSEMNVSTLELGDSALYLCASSFGKQNTEAFFGQGTRLTVV.

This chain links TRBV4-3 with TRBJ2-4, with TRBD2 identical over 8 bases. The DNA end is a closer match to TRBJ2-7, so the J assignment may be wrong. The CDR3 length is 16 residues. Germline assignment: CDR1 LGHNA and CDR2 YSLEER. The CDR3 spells CASSQDYTREDLEQYF. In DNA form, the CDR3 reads TGCGCCAGCAGCCAAGATTATACGCGGGAGGATCTCGAGCAGTACTTC.

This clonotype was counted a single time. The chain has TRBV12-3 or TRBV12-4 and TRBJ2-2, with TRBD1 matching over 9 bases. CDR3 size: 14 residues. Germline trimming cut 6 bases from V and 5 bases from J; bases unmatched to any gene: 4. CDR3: CASSTGTGTGELFF. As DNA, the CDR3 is TGTGCCAGCAGCACCGGGACAGGGACCGGGGAGCTGTTTTTT.

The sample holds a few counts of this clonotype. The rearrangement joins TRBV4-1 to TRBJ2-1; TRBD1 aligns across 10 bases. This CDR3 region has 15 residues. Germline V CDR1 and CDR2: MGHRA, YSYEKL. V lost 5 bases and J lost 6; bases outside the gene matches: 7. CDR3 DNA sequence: TGCGCCAGCAGCAAAACCGGGACAGGGGTCAATGAGCAGTTCTTC. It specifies CASSKTGTGVNEQFF.

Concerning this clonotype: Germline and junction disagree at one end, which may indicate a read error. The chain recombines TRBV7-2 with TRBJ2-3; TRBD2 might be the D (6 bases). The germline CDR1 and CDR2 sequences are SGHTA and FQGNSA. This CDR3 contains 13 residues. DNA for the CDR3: TGTGCCTGCAGCTTAGCGGGCACAGATACGCAGTATTTT. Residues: CACSLAGTDTQYF.

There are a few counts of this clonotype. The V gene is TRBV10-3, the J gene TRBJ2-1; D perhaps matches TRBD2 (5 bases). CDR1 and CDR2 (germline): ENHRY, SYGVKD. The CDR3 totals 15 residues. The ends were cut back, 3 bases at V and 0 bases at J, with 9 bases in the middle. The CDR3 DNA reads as TGTGCCATCAGTGAAATGCTAGCCTCCTACAATGAGCAGTTCTTC. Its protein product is CAISEMLASYNEQFF.

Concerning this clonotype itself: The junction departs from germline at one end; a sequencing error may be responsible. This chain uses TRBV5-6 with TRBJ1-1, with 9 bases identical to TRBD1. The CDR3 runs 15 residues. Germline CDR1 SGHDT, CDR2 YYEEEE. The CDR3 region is CTSSPQGARPLEAFF. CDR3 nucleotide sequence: TGTACCAGCAGCCCACAGGGGGCGCGTCCCTTAGAAGCTTTCTTT.

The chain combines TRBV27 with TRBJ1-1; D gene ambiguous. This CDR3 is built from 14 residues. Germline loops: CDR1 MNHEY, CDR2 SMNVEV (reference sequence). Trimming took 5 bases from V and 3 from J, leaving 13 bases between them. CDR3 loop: CASSPTLVYTEAFF. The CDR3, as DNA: TGTGCCAGCAGTCCAACCTTGGTGTACACTGAAGCTTTCTTT.

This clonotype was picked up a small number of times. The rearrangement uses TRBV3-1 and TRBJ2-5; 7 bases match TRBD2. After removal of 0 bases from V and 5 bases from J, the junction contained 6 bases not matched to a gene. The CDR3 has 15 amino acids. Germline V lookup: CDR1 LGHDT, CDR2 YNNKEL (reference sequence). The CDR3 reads CASSQDGGGSETQYF. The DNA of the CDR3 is TGTGCCAGCAGCCAAGATGGGGGGGGTTCGGAGACCCAGTACTTC.

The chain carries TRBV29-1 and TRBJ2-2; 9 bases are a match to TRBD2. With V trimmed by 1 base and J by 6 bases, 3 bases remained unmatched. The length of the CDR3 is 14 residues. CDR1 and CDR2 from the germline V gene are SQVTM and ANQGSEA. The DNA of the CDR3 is TGCAGCGTTGAAGTGGCTAGCGGGGCCGGGGAGCTGTTTTTT. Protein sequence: CSVEVASGAGELFF.

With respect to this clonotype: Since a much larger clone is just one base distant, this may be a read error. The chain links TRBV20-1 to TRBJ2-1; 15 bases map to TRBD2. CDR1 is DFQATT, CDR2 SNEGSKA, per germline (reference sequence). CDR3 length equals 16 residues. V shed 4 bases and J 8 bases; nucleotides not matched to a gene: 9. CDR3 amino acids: CSATRPRTSGGDEQFF. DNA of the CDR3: TGCAGTGCTACGCGCCCCAGGACTAGCGGGGGGGATGAGCAGTTCTTC.

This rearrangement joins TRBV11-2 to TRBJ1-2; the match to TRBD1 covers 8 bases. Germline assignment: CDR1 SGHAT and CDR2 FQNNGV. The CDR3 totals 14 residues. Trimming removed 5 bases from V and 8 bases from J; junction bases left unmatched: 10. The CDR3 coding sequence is TGTGCCAGCAGCCCCGGACAGGGAATGGGCGGCTACACCTTC. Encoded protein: CASSPGQGMGGYTF.

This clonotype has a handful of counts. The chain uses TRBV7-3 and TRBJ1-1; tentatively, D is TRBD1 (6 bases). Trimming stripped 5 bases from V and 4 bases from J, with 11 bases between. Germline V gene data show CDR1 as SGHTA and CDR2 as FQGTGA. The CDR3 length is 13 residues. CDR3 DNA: TGTGCCAGCAGCCCCCAGGGGAGCACTGAAGCTTTCTTT. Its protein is CASSPQGSTEAFF.

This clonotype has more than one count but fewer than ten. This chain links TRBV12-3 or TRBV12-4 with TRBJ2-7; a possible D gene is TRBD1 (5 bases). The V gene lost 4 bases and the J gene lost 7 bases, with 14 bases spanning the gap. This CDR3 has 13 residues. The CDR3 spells CASSWTADNEQYF. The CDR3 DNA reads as TGTGCCAGCAGTTGGACGGCGGACAATGAGCAGTACTTC.

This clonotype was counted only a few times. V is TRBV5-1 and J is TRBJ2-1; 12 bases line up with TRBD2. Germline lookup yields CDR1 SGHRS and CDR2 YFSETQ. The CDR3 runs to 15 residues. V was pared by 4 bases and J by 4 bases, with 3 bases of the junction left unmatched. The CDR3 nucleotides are TGCGCCAGCAGCGCCCTAGCGGGGGGGTACAATGAGCAGTTCTTC. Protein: CASSALAGGYNEQFF.

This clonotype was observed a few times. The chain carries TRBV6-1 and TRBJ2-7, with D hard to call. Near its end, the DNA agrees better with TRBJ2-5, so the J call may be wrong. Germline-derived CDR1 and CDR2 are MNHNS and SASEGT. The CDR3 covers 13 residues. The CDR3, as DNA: TGTGCCAGCAGTGGCCGGCACCAAGAGACCCAGTACTTC. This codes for CASSGRHQETQYF.

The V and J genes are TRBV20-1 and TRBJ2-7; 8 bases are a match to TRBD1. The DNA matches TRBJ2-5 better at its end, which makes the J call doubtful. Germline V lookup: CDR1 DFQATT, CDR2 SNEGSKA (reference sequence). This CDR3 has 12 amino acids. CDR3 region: CSVGQGGKTQYF. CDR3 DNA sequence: TGCAGTGTTGGACAGGGCGGTAAGACCCAGTACTTC.

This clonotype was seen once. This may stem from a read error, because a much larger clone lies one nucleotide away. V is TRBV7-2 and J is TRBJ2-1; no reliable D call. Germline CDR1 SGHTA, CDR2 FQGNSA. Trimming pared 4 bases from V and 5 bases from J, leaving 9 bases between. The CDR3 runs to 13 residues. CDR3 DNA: TGTGCCAGCAGCTGGGTCTTTAACAATGAGCAGTTCTTC. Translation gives CASSWVFNNEQFF.

The CDR3 DNA reads TGCGCCAGCAGCCAAGATCGATCTAGCTCCTATAATTCACCCCTCCACTTT. Its protein product is CASSQDRSSSYNSPLHF. The V and J genes are TRBV4-1 and TRBJ1-6; D remains unclear. Germline CDR1 reads MGHRA; CDR2 reads YSYEKL. Trimming cost V 0 bases and J 0 bases, with 9 bases left between them. The CDR3 is 17 amino acids.

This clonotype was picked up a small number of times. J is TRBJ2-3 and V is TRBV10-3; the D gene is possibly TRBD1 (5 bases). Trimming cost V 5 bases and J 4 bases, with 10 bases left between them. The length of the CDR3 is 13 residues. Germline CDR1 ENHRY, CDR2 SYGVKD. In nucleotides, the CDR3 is TGTGCCATCAGTTGGGGCCAGGCAGATACGCAGTATTTT. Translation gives CAISWGQADTQYF.

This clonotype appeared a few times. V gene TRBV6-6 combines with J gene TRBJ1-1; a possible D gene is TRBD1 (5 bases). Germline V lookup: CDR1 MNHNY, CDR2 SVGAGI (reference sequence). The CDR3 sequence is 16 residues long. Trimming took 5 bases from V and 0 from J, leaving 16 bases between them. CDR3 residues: CASSADRDGLNTEAFF. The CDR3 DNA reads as TGTGCCAGCAGTGCCGACCGGGACGGACTGAACACTGAAGCTTTCTTT.

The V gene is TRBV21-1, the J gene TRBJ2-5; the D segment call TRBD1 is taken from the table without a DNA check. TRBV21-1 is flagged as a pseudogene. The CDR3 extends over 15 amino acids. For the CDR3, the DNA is TGTGCCAGCAGCACCCCAGGGGCCCCCCAAGAGACCCAGTACTTC. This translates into CASSTPGAPQETQYF.

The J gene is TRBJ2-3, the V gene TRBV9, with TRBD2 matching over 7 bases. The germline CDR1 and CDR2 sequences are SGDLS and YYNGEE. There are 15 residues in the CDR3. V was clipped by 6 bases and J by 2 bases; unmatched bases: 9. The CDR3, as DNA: TGTGCCAGCAACTGGCGGGGGAGACTCACAGATACGCAGTATTTT. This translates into CASNWRGRLTDTQYF.

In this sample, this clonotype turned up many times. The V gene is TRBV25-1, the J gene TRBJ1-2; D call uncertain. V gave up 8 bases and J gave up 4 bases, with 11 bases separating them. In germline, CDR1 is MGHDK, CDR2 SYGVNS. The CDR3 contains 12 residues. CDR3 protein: CASAGDIYGYTF. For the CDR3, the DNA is TGTGCCAGCGCCGGGGATATCTATGGCTACACCTTC.